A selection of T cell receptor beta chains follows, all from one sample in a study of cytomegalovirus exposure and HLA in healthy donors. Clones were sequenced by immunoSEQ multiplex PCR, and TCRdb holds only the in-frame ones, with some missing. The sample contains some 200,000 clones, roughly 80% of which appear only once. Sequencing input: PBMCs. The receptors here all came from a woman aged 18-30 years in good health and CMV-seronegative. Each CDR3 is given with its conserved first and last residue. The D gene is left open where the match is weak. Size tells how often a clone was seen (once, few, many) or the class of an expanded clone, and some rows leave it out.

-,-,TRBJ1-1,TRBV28,CASVDRPAPEAFF,TGTGCCAGCGTTGACAGGCCGGCACCTGAAGCTTTCTTT
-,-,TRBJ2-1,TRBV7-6,CASSPTGPNEQFF,TGTGCCAGCAGCCCCACAGGGCCGAATGAGCAGTTCTTC
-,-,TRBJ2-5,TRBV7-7,CASSAIKETQYF,TGTGCCAGCAGCGCGATCAAGGAGACCCAGTACTTC
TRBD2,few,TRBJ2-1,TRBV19,CASSPSGSSYNEQFF,TGTGCCAGTAGCCCCAGCGGGAGCTCCTACAATGAGCAGTTCTTC
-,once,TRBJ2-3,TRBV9,CASSPDSGGTDTQYF,TGTGCCAGCAGCCCAGATAGCGGTGGCACAGATACGCAGTATTTT
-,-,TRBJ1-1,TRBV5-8,CASSLDSRNTEAFF,TGTGCCAGCAGCTTGGACAGCCGGAACACTGAAGCTTTCTTT
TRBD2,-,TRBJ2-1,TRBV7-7,CASSLVAGGWDEQFF,TGTGCCAGCAGCTTAGTAGCGGGGGGTTGGGATGAGCAGTTCTTC
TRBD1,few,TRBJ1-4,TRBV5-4,CASSAGPDREKLFF,TGTGCCAGCAGCGCCGGTCCGGACAGGGAAAAACTGTTTTTT
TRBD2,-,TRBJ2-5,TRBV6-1,CASSTTPGLAETQYF,TGTGCCAGCAGTACAACCCCTGGACTAGCAGAGACCCAGTACTTC
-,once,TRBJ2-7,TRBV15,CATSPSPDRPREQYF,TGTGCCACCAGCCCGAGCCCCGACAGGCCGAGGGAGCAGTACTTC
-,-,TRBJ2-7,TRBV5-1,CASSVQQGNYEQYF,TGCGCCAGCAGCGTCCAGCAGGGAAACTACGAGCAGTACTTC
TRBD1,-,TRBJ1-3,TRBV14,CASSQGGRTGIYF,TGTGCCAGCAGCCAAGGGGGGCGGACAGGCATATATTTT
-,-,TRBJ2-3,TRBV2,CASSEQQGLAYF,TGTGCCAGCAGTGAACAACAGGGTCTAGCGTATTTT
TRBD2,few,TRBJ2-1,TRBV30,CAWSVGDYYNEQFF,TGTGCCTGGAGTGTTGGGGACTATTACAATGAGCAGTTCTTC
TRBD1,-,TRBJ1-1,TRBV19,CASRGGQGQNTEAFF,TGTGCCAGTAGGGGGGGACAGGGCCAAAACACTGAAGCTTTCTTT
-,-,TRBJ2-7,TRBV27,CASSLLEGGTYEQYF,TGTGCCAGCAGTCTACTAGAGGGAGGGACATACGAGCAGTACTTC
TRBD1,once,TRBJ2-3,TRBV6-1,CASSPRQGFHTQYF,TGTGCCAGCAGTCCCAGACAGGGATTCCATACGCAGTATTTT